Each of the 2 T cell receptor beta chains below was sequenced from the same sample in a study of beta chain features in type 1 diabetes. Expressed TCRB transcripts were sequenced because the isolated RNA had all been reverse transcribed beforehand. Only in-frame clones appear in the TCRdb table, and some are missing; sequencing was by immunoSEQ multiplex PCR. This table has 900,000 or so clones, roughly 15% appearing once. Sequenced material: naive CD4+ T cells from blood. Source of these receptors: a woman aged 18 to 35 in good health.

This clone came up a few times. The CDR3 spells CASSYHPNNEQFF. CDR3 nucleotide sequence: TGTGCCAGCTCATACCACCCCAACAATGAGCAGTTCTTC. The chain uses TRBV18 and TRBJ2-1; no firm D call. Per germline, CDR1 KGHSH and CDR2 LQKENI. The CDR3 spans 13 residues. The germline V and J ends were trimmed by 5 bases and 5 bases, with 10 bases remaining between them.

To note about this clone: Other DNA sequences within the sample encode an identical CDR3. The chain uses TRBV7-9 and TRBJ1-1; D may be TRBD1 (5 bases). The germline gives CDR1 SEHNR, CDR2 FQNEAQ (reference sequence). The CDR3 loop spans 13 amino acids. Between the trimmed V and J ends, which lost 4 bases and 1 base, there was a span of 7 bases. In DNA form, the CDR3 reads TGTGCCAGCAGCTCGACAGAGAACACTGAAGCTTTCTTT. It codes for CASSSTENTEAFF.